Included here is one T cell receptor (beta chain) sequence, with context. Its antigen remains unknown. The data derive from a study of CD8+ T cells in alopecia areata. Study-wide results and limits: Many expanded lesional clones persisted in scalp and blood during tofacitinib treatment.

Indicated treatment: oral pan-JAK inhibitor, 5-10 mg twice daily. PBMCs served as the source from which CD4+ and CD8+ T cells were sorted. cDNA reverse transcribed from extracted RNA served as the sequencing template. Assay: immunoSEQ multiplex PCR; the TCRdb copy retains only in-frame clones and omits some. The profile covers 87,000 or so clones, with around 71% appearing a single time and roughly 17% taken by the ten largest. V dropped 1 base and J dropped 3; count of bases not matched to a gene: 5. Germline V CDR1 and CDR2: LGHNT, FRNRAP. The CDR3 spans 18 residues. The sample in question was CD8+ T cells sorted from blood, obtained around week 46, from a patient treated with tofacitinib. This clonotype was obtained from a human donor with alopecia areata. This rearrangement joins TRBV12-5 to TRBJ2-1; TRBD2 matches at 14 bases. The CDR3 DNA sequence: TGTGCTAGTGGTTTGGGGACTAGCGGGGGGATATTCTACAATGAGCAGTTCTTC. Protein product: CASGLGTSGGIFYNEQFF.